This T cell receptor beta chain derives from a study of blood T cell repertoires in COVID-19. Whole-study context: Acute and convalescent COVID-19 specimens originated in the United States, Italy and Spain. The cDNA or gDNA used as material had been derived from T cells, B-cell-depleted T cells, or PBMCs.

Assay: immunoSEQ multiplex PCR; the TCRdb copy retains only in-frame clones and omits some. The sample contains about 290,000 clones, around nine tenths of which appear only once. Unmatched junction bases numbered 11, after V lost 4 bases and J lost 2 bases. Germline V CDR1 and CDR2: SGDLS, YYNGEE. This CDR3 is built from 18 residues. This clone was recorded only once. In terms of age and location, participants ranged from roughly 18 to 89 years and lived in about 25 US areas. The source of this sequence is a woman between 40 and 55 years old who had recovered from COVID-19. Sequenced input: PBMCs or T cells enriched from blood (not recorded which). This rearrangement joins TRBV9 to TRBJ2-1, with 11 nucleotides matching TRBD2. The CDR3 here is CASSPNHLAGGAYNEQFF. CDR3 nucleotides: TGTGCCAGCAGCCCCAACCATCTAGCGGGAGGCGCCTACAATGAGCAGTTCTTC.